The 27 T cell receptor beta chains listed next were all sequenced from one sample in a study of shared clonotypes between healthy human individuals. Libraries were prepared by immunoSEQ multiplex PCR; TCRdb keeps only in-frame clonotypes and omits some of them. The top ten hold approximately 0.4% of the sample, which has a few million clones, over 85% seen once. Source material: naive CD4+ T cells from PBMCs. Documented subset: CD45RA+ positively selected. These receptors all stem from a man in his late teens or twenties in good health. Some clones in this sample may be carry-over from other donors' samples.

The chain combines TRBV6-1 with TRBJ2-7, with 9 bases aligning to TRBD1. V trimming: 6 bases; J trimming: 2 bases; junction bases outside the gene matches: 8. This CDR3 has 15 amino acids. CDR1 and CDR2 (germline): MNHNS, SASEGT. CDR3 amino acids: CASRKTGGNTYEQYF. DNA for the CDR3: TGTGCCAGCAGGAAAACAGGGGGCAATACCTACGAGCAGTACTTC.

The CDR3 is CASSQDGLKTSGDTQYF. The CDR3 DNA reads as TGCGCCAGCAGCCAAGACGGACTCAAGACCTCGGGAGATACGCAGTATTTT. V is TRBV4-1 and J is TRBJ2-3; possible D gene TRBD2, 5 bases. The CDR3 spans 17 residues. Germline loops: CDR1 MGHRA, CDR2 YSYEKL. The ends were cut back, 0 bases at V and 5 bases at J, with 18 bases in the middle.

The CDR3 nucleotides read TGTGCCAGCAGTCGAGTATCGGGGAACCACTATGGCTACACCTTC. Translating it yields CASSRVSGNHYGYTF. The chain joins TRBV5-6 to TRBJ1-2; the D is unclear. V lost 5 bases and J 3 bases, leaving 17 bases between the germline ends. Germline V lookup: CDR1 SGHDT, CDR2 YYEEEE. This CDR3 is built from 15 residues.

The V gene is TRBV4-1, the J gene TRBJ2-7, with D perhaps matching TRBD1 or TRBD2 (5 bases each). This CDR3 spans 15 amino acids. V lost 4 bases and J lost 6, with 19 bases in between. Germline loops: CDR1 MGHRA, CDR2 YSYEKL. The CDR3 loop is CASSPTDTRGGEQYF. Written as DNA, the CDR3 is TGCGCCAGCAGCCCTACGGACACCCGTGGGGGCGAGCAGTACTTC.

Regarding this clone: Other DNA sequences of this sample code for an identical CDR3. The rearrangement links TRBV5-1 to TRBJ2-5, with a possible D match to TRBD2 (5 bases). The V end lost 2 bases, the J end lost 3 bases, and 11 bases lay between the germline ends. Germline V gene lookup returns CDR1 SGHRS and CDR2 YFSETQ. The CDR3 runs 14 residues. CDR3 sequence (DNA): TGCGCCAGCAGCTTACCTGCCGGGGAAGAGACCCAGTACTTC. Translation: CASSLPAGEETQYF. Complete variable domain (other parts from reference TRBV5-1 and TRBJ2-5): KAGVTQTPRYLIKTRGQQVTLSCSPISGHRSVSWYQQTPGQGLQFLFEYFSETQRNKGNFPGRFSGRQFSNSRSEMNVSTLELGDSALYLCASSLPAGEETQYFGPGTRLLVL.

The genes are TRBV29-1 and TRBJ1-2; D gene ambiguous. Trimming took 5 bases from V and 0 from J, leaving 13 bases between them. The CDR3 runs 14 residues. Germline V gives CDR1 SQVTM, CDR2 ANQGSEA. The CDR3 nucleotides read TGCAGCGTTCAGTACACGGTGACTAACTATGGCTACACCTTC. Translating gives CSVQYTVTNYGYTF.

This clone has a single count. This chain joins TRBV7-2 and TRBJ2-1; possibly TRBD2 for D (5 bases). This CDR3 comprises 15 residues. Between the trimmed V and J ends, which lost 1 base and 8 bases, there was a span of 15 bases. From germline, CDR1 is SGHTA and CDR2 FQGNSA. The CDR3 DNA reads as TGTGCCAGCAGCTTAGAGAGGGCCGTTTGGGATGAGCAGTTCTTC. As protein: CASSLERAVWDEQFF. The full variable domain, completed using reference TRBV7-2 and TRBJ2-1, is GAGVSQSPSNKVTEKGKDVELRCDPISGHTALYWYRQSLGQGLEFLIYFQGNSAPDKSGLPSDRFSAERTGGSVSTLTIQRTQQEDSAVYLCASSLERAVWDEQFFGPGTRLTVL.

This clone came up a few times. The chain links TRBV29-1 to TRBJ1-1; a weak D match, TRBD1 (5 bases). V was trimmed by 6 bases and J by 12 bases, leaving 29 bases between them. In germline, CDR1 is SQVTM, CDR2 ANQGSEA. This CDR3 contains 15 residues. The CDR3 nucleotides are TGCAGCGTCGGGACCAAGTTGTCGATTAACGGGTATACTTTCTTT. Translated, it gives CSVGTKLSINGYTFF.

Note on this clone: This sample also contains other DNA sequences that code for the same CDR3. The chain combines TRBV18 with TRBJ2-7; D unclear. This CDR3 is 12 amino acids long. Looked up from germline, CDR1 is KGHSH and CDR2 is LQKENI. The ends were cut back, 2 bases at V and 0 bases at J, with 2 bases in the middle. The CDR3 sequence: CASSPNSYEQYF. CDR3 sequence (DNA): TGTGCCAGCTCACCAAACTCCTACGAGCAGTACTTC.

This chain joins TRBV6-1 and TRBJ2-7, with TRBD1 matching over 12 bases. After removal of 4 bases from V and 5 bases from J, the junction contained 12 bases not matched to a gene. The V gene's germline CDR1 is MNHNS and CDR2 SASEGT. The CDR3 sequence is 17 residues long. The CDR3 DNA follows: TGTGCCAGCAGTGTCGGGTCCGGGACAGGGGGCTTTGACGAGCAGTACTTC. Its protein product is CASSVGSGTGGFDEQYF.

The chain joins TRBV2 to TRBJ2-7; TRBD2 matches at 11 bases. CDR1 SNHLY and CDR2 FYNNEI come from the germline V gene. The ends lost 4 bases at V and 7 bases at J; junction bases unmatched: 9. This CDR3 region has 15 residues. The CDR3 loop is CASSGPSGRYYEQYF. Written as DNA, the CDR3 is TGTGCCAGCAGTGGACCTAGCGGGAGGTATTATGAGCAGTACTTC.

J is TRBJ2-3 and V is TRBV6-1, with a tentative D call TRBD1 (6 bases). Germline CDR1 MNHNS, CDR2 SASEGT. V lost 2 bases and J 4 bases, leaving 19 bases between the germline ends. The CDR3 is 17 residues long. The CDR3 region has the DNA TGTGCCAGCAGTGAACTAGGCGGGCAGGGGTTCGCAGATACGCAGTATTTT. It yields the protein CASSELGGQGFADTQYF.

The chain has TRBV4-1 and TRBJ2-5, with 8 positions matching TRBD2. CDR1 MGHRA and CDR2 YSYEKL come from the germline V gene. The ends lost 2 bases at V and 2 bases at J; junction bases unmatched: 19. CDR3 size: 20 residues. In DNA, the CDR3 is TGCGCCAGCAGCCAATTTCCGGTAGCGGGACTTCAAAAAGTACAAGAGACCCAGTACTTC. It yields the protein CASSQFPVAGLQKVQETQYF.

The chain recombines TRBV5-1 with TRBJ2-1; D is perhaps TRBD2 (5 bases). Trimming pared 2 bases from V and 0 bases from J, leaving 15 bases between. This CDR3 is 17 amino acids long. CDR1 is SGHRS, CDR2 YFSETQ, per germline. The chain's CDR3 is CASSLNVQRFSYNEQFF. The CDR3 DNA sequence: TGCGCCAGCAGCTTAAATGTACAGCGGTTCTCCTACAATGAGCAGTTCTTC.

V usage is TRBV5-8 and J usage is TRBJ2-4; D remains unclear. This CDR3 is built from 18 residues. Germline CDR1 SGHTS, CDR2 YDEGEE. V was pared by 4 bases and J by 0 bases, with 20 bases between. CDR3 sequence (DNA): TGTGCCAGCAGCCGTGGAGAAGGACGAGCACTAGCCAAAAACATTCAGTACTTC. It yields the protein CASSRGEGRALAKNIQYF.

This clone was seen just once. CDR3: CASSLDRERADTQYF. The DNA for the CDR3 is TGTGCCAGCAGCTTGGATCGGGAGAGGGCAGATACGCAGTATTTT. This chain joins TRBV5-4 and TRBJ2-3; possibly TRBD2 for D (6 bases). The germline V gene encodes CDR1 SGHNT and CDR2 YYREEE (reference sequence). The CDR3 is 15 amino acids. Between the trimmed V and J ends, which lost 0 bases and 4 bases, there was a span of 12 bases. Variable domain in full (rest from reference TRBV5-4 and TRBJ2-3): ETGVTQSPTHLIKTRGQQVTLRCSSQSGHNTVSWYQQALGQGPQFIFQYYREEENGRGNFPPRFSGLQFPNYSSELNVNALELDDSALYLCASSLDRERADTQYFGPGTRLTVL.

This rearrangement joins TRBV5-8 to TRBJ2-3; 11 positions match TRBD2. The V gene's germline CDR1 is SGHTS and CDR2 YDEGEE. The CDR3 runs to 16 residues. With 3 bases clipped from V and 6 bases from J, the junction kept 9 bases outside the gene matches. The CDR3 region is CASSSRLAGPGDTQYF. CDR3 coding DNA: TGTGCCAGCAGCTCTAGACTAGCGGGACCAGGGGATACGCAGTATTTT.

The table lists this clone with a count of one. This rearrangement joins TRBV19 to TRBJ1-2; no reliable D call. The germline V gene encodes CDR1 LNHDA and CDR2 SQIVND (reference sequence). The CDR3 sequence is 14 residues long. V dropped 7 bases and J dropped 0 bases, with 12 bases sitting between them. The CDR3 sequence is CASNGRSTNYGYTF. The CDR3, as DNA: TGTGCCAGTAATGGGAGGAGTACTAACTATGGCTACACCTTC.

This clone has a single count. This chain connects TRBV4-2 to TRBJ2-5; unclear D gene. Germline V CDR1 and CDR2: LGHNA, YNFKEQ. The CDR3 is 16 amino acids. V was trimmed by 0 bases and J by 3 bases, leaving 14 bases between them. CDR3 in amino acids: CASSQEGASGKETQYF. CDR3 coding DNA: TGTGCCAGCAGCCAAGAAGGAGCCAGTGGGAAAGAGACCCAGTACTTC.

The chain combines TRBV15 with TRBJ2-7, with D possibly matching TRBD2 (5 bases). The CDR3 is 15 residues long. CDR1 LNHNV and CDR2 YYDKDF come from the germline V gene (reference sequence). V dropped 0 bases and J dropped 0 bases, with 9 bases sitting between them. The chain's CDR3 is CATSRDSGVSYEQYF. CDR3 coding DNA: TGTGCCACCAGCAGAGACTCCGGGGTCTCCTACGAGCAGTACTTC. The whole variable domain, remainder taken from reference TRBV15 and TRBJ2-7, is DAMVIQNPRYQVTQFGKPVTLSCSQTLNHNVMYWYQQKSSQAPKLLFHYYDKDFNNEADTPDNFQSRRPNTSFCFLDIRSPGLGDTAMYLCATSRDSGVSYEQYFGPGTRLTVT.

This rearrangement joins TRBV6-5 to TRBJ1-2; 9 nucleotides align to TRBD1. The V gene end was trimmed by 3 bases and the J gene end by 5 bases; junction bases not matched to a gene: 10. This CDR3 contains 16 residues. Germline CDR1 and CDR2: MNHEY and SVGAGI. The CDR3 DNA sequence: TGTGCCAGCAGTTATTCCCGGGACAGGGTACGGTATGGCTACACCTTC. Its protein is CASSYSRDRVRYGYTF.

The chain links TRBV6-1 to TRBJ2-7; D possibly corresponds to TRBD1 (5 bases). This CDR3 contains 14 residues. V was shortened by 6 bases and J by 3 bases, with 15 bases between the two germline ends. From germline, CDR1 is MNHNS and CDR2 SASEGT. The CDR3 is CASRQVGARYEQYF. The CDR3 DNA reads TGTGCCAGCAGACAAGTTGGGGCCCGCTACGAGCAGTACTTC.

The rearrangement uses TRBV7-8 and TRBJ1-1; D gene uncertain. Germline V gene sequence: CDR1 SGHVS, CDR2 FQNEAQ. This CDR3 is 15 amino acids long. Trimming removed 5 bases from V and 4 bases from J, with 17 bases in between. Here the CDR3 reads CASSNRGSWGTEAFF. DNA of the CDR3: TGTGCCAGCAGCAACCGAGGGTCCTGGGGCACTGAAGCTTTCTTT. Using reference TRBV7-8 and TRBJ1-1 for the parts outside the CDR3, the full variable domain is GAGVSQSPRYKVAKRGQDVALRCDPISGHVSLFWYQQALGQGPEFLTYFQNEAQLDKSGLPSDRFFAERPEGSVSTLKIQRTQQEDSAVYLCASSNRGSWGTEAFFGQGTRLTVV.

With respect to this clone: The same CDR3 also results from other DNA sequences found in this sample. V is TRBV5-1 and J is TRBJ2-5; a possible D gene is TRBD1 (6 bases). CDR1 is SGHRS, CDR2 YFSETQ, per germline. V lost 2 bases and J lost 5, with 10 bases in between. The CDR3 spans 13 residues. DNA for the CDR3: TGCGCCAGCAGCTTACAGGGTCGGGAGACCCAGTACTTC. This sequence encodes CASSLQGRETQYF.

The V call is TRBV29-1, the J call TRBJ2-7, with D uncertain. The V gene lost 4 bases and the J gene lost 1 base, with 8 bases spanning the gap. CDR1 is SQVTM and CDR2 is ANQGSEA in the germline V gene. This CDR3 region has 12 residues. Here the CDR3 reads CSVVDGSYEQYF. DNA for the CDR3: TGCAGCGTTGTAGACGGATCCTACGAGCAGTACTTC.

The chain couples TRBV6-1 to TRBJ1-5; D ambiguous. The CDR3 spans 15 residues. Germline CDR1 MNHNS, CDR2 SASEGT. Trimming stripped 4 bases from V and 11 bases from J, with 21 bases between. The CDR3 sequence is CASSGRSGVPGTQHF. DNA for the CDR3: TGTGCCAGCAGTGGTCGGTCTGGGGTCCCCGGAACCCAGCATTTT.

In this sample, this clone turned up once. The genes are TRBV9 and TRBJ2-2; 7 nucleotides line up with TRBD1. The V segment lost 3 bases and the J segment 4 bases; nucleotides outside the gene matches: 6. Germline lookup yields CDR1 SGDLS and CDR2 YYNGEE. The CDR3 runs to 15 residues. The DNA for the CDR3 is TGTGCCAGCAGCGCTACGGGACAGATCACCGGGGAGCTGTTTTTT. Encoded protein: CASSATGQITGELFF.